The 30 T cell receptor beta chains given below trace back to one sample, sequenced in a study of Graves' ophthalmopathy and Graves' hyperthyroidism. Transcripts of RNA were the source for amplifying TCR beta CDR3 regions. An initial RT-PCR round employing HTBI primers preceded a second-round multiplex PCR. TCRdb called the multiplex PCR reads again in MiXCR, with one record for every CDR3 protein. The sample lists about 620,000 distinct CDR3 sequences; about 20% were seen once. The sample taken for sequencing was peripheral blood. These receptors originate from a woman younger than 35 with stable Graves' hyperthyroidism. Some clones in this sample may be carry-over from other donors' samples.

In this sample, this clonotype turned up a few times. The rearrangement uses TRBV6-1 and TRBJ1-1, with a tentative D call TRBD1 (5 bases). V was clipped by 2 bases and J by 2 bases, with 12 bases between them. In germline, CDR1 is MNHNS, CDR2 SASEGT. This CDR3 region has 15 residues. This CDR3 reads CASSESGGANTEAFF. The CDR3 DNA reads as TGTGCCAGCAGTGAATCGGGGGGAGCAAACACTGAAGCTTTCTTT.

This clonotype was counted at least ten times. The chain recombines TRBV11-1 with TRBJ1-6; TRBD1 is a possible D gene (6 bases). V was pared by 5 bases and J by 11 bases, with 10 bases between. The CDR3 is made up of 12 amino acids. Germline CDR1 SGHAT, CDR2 FQDESV (reference sequence). The CDR3 is CASSGTTPPLHF. CDR3 coding DNA: TGTGCCAGCAGCGGGACAACTCCACCCCTCCACTTT.

This clonotype was picked up many times. CDR3 in amino acids: CASSEPGQGAGTEAFF. CDR3 nucleotide sequence: TGTGCCAGCAGTGAACCGGGACAGGGGGCCGGCACTGAAGCTTTCTTT. The genes are TRBV6-1 and TRBJ1-1; 12 positions agree with TRBD1. The V segment lost 2 bases and the J segment 4 bases; nucleotides outside the gene matches: 5. The CDR3 is made up of 16 amino acids. Germline V gene lookup returns CDR1 MNHNS and CDR2 SASEGT.

This clonotype occurred many times. J is TRBJ1-1 and V is TRBV30; maybe TRBD1 (5 bases). V was clipped by 1 base and J by 4 bases, with 16 bases between them. Germline V gene data show CDR1 as GTSNPN and CDR2 as SVGIG (reference sequence). The CDR3 is 15 residues long. The CDR3 DNA is TGTGCCTGGAGTGGCCAGGCAGGGAGAGGCACTGAAGCTTTCTTT. Translation gives CAWSGQAGRGTEAFF.

This chain links TRBV6-2 or TRBV6-3 with TRBJ1-1; the match to TRBD1 covers 7 bases. From germline, CDR1 is MNHEY and CDR2 SVGEGT. This CDR3 contains 19 residues. V trimming: 0 bases; J trimming: 0 bases; junction bases outside the gene matches: 13. For the CDR3, the DNA is TGTGCCAGCAGTTACTCGTCCCAGAACAGGGGCAAATTGAACACTGAAGCTTTCTTT. It codes for CASSYSSQNRGKLNTEAFF.

This chain joins TRBV10-3 and TRBJ2-7; 7 bases are shared with TRBD2. V lost 10 bases and J lost 1; bases outside the gene matches: 13. There are 15 residues in the CDR3. The germline V gene encodes CDR1 ENHRY and CDR2 SYGVKD. Here the CDR3 reads CATAVTASGSYEQYF. The DNA for the CDR3 is TGTGCCACCGCCGTAACGGCTAGCGGTTCCTACGAGCAGTACTTC.

This clonotype was seen ten or more times. This rearrangement joins TRBV2 to TRBJ2-7; the D gene is possibly TRBD2 (6 bases). This CDR3 is 14 amino acids long. V dropped 7 bases and J dropped 6 bases, with 19 bases sitting between them. The germline gives CDR1 SNHLY, CDR2 FYNNEI. In DNA, the CDR3 is TGTGCCAGCAATCGCCGGGGGTCCCCGGCCGAGCAGTACTTC. Amino acids: CASNRRGSPAEQYF.

This clonotype has at least ten counts. The rearrangement links TRBV11-2 to TRBJ2-7, with TRBD1 identical over 11 bases. V was clipped by 5 bases and J by 4 bases; unmatched bases: 16. Germline loops: CDR1 SGHAT, CDR2 FQNNGV. The CDR3 consists of 18 residues. CDR3 bases: TGTGCCAGCAGCCTAAAGCAGATCCCCCGGGACAGGGGGTACGAGCAGTACTTC. The encoded protein is CASSLKQIPRDRGYEQYF.

The rearrangement uses TRBV12-3 or TRBV12-4 and TRBJ2-7; TRBD1 aligns across 7 bases. V lost 5 bases and J lost 1; bases outside the gene matches: 5. This CDR3 has 14 amino acids. This CDR3 reads CASSEQGWSYEQYF. The CDR3 coding sequence is TGTGCCAGCAGTGAACAGGGGTGGTCCTACGAGCAGTACTTC.

This clonotype came up many times. This chain uses TRBV2 with TRBJ1-1, with D possibly TRBD1 on 5 matching bases. The ends were cut back, 8 bases at V and 5 bases at J, with 15 bases in the middle. The germline V gene has CDR1 SNHLY and CDR2 FYNNEI. The CDR3 sequence is 13 residues long. The CDR3 here is CASRGEEGTEAFF. The CDR3 nucleotides read TGTGCCAGCCGAGGGGAGGAGGGGACTGAAGCTTTCTTT.

This clonotype was recorded a few times. The chain has TRBV10-3 and TRBJ1-3, with TRBD1 identical over 7 bases. The germline V gene encodes CDR1 ENHRY and CDR2 SYGVKD. V lost 7 bases and J lost 3; bases outside the gene matches: 3. This CDR3 has 13 amino acids. The CDR3 protein is CAITGTVGNTIYF. CDR3 in DNA: TGTGCCATCACAGGGACAGTTGGAAACACCATATATTTT.

V is TRBV24-1 and J is TRBJ2-3; D is perhaps TRBD1 (5 bases). Looked up from germline, CDR1 is KGHDR and CDR2 is SFDVKD. Trimming took off 7 bases at V and 1 base at J, with 8 bases between the two ends. The CDR3 is made up of 13 amino acids. The CDR3 reads CATRSTGTDTQYF. The CDR3 DNA is TGTGCCACCAGATCGACAGGCACAGATACGCAGTATTTT.

The chain is built from TRBV27 and TRBJ2-2, with 8 bases identical to TRBD2. Unmatched junction bases numbered 10, after V lost 7 bases and J lost 6 bases. The CDR3 loop spans 15 amino acids. Germline CDR1 reads MNHEY; CDR2 reads SMNVEV (reference sequence). CDR3 in DNA: TGTGCCAGCACCCCGGGACTAGGTCTCGCCGGGGAGCTGTTTTTT. This encodes CASTPGLGLAGELFF.

Only one count was recorded for this clonotype. The chain is built from TRBV27 and TRBJ1-5; no clear D gene. Trimming took off 4 bases at V and 2 bases at J, with 9 bases between the two ends. From germline, CDR1 is MNHEY and CDR2 SMNVEV (reference sequence). This CDR3 region has 14 residues. The CDR3 spells CASSSAGGNQPQHF. Here the CDR3 DNA reads TGTGCCAGCAGTTCGGCCGGCGGCAATCAGCCCCAGCATTTT.

The chain has TRBV5-1 and TRBJ2-7; 9 positions match TRBD1. The CDR3 is 18 residues long. The V gene's germline CDR1 is SGHRS and CDR2 YFSETQ. Losses at the gene ends were 0 bases for V and 0 bases for J; bases not matched to a gene: 10. CDR3 sequence: CASSLVDRGGRSSYEQYF. In DNA form, the CDR3 reads TGCGCCAGCAGCTTGGTCGACAGGGGGGGAAGGAGCTCCTACGAGCAGTACTTC.

This clonotype was recorded many times. The rearrangement links TRBV5-1 to TRBJ1-2; maybe TRBD1 (5 bases). With 3 bases removed from V and 2 bases from J, the gap between germline ends came to 11 bases. CDR1 and CDR2 from the germline V gene are SGHRS and YFSETQ. CDR3 length: 14 residues. The CDR3 sequence: CASSSRDGNYGYTF. The CDR3 nucleotides are TGCGCCAGCAGCTCACGGGACGGGAACTATGGCTACACCTTC.

Concerning this clonotype: A much larger clone is a single base away; this may be a read error. The rearrangement links TRBV19 to TRBJ2-7, with 7 positions matching TRBD2. Germline V gene data show CDR1 as LNHDA and CDR2 as SQIVND (reference sequence). This CDR3 has 14 residues. With V trimmed by 5 bases and J by 6 bases, 10 bases remained unmatched. CDR3 sequence: CASSFRGSGGEQYF. The CDR3 bases are TGTGCCAGTAGTTTCCGAGGATCGGGGGGCGAGCAGTACTTC.

This clonotype was counted many times. The CDR3: CASTGIGSYNSPLHF. As DNA, the CDR3 is TGTGCCAGCACAGGGATCGGGTCCTATAATTCACCCCTCCACTTT. The chain combines TRBV27 with TRBJ1-6; tentatively, D is TRBD1 (5 bases). CDR3 size: 15 residues. Germline assignment: CDR1 MNHEY and CDR2 SMNVEV (reference sequence). The V end was cut by 7 bases, the J end by 1 base, with 11 bases between.

As to this clonotype: This sequence may be a read error, since a much larger clone differs from it by one base. The CDR3 ends on some other residue instead of the conserved phenylalanine or tryptophan, so this is likely a read error. The V and J genes are TRBV12-3 or TRBV12-4 and TRBJ2-2; the D gene is possibly TRBD1 (5 bases). The length of the CDR3 is 14 residues. V lost 8 bases, J lost 1 base, and 11 bases lay in between. The CDR3 spells CASASGLNTGELFL. In DNA, the CDR3 is TGTGCCAGCGCATCAGGGCTGAACACCGGGGAGCTGTTTTTG.

The chain combines TRBV20-1 with TRBJ2-7, with 7 bases fitting TRBD2. The CDR3 has 12 amino acids. Trimming removed 3 bases from V and 2 bases from J; junction bases left unmatched: 1. Germline lookup yields CDR1 DFQATT and CDR2 SNEGSKA (reference sequence). The CDR3 DNA reads as TGCAGTGCTAGCCGGGAGGCCTACGAGCAGTACTTC. It specifies CSASREAYEQYF.

This clonotype came up many times. V is TRBV28 and J is TRBJ1-3, with D hard to call. The germline CDR1 and CDR2 sequences are MDHEN and SYDVKM. V dropped 4 bases and J dropped 2 bases, with 6 bases sitting between them. The CDR3 spans 13 residues. The CDR3 DNA follows: TGTGCCAGCAGTTCCTGGGCTGGAAACACCATATATTTT. Translated, it gives CASSSWAGNTIYF.

This clonotype was picked up many times. The chain combines TRBV12-3 or TRBV12-4 with TRBJ2-5, with 7 bases aligning to TRBD1. The length of the CDR3 is 20 residues. J gave up 2 bases and V 3 bases, and 21 bases lay outside the gene matches. As DNA, the CDR3 is TGTGCCAGCAGTTTGAGCGCTGGGGCCGGTTCTGCCAGGGGGCAAGAGACCCAGTACTTC. It codes for CASSLSAGAGSARGQETQYF.

This clonotype was picked up a small number of times. The rearrangement joins TRBV7-9 to TRBJ1-5, with D unresolved. Between the trimmed V and J ends, which lost 1 base and 9 bases, there was a span of 10 bases. From germline, CDR1 is SEHNR and CDR2 FQNEAQ (reference sequence). The CDR3 sequence is 13 residues long. The CDR3 DNA reads TGTGCCAGCAGCTTAGGCCTGGAGGGGCCCCAGCATTTT. This sequence encodes CASSLGLEGPQHF.

This clonotype was recorded at least ten times. The chain is built from TRBV29-1 and TRBJ2-5; 15 bases are shared with TRBD2. Trimming removed 1 base from V and 5 bases from J; junction bases left unmatched: 8. The CDR3 length is 17 residues. CDR1 and CDR2 (germline): SQVTM, ANQGSEA. CDR3 in amino acids: CSVEGTSGGEWWETQYF. CDR3 coding DNA: TGCAGCGTTGAAGGGACTAGCGGGGGGGAGTGGTGGGAGACCCAGTACTTC.

V gene TRBV6-1 combines with J gene TRBJ2-7; D gene uncertain. Trimming removed 8 bases at V and 2 bases at J, with 13 bases between. CDR1 and CDR2 (germline): MNHNS, SASEGT. The CDR3 is 13 residues long. CDR3 residues: CASQAGDTYEQYF. CDR3 nucleotides: TGTGCCAGCCAGGCCGGCGATACCTACGAGCAGTACTTC.

The chain has TRBV28 and TRBJ1-2; D possibly corresponds to TRBD1 (6 bases). There are 15 residues in the CDR3. The V gene's germline CDR1 is MDHEN and CDR2 SYDVKM. Trimming took 7 bases from V and 7 from J, leaving 22 bases between them. The CDR3: CASNHPQGTGGGYTF. In DNA form, the CDR3 reads TGTGCCAGCAACCACCCCCAGGGGACGGGTGGTGGCTACACCTTC.

The table lists this clonotype with many counts. V usage is TRBV6-1 and J usage is TRBJ2-7; TRBD2 matches 9 bases. Germline V lookup: CDR1 MNHNS, CDR2 SASEGT. J lost 3 bases, V lost 8 bases, and 14 bases had no gene match. The CDR3 runs 16 residues. CDR3 DNA sequence: TGTGCCAGCCAGCGGGGGGCGGGCAATGGGCGCTACGAGCAGTACTTC. This codes for CASQRGAGNGRYEQYF.

This clonotype was observed at least ten times. V and J are TRBV20-1 and TRBJ2-2; 7 bases match TRBD1. CDR3 length equals 15 residues. Germline-derived CDR1 and CDR2 are DFQATT and SNEGSKA (reference sequence). After removal of 6 bases from V and 5 bases from J, the junction contained 12 bases not matched to a gene. In DNA form, the CDR3 reads TGCAGTGCCCAAGATGGACAGGCCCAAACCGGGGAGCTGTTTTTT. Its translation: CSAQDGQAQTGELFF.

This clonotype has ten or more counts. The CDR3: CASTRDRRNSGNTIYF. CDR3 DNA sequence: TGTGCCAGCACTCGGGACAGGCGTAACTCTGGAAACACCATATATTTT. The V and J genes are TRBV2 and TRBJ1-3; the match to TRBD1 covers 8 bases. Trimming removed 7 bases from V and 0 bases from J; junction bases left unmatched: 8. CDR3 size: 16 residues. Germline loops: CDR1 SNHLY, CDR2 FYNNEI.

The chain has TRBV5-6 and TRBJ1-6, with a tentative D call TRBD1 (6 bases). The ends were cut back, 4 bases at V and 7 bases at J, with 15 bases in the middle. CDR3 length: 15 amino acids. Germline V gene lookup returns CDR1 SGHDT and CDR2 YYEEEE. The CDR3 loop reads CASSRGPHLNSPLHF. CDR3 DNA sequence: TGTGCCAGCAGCCGGGGGCCCCATCTCAATTCACCCCTCCACTTT.